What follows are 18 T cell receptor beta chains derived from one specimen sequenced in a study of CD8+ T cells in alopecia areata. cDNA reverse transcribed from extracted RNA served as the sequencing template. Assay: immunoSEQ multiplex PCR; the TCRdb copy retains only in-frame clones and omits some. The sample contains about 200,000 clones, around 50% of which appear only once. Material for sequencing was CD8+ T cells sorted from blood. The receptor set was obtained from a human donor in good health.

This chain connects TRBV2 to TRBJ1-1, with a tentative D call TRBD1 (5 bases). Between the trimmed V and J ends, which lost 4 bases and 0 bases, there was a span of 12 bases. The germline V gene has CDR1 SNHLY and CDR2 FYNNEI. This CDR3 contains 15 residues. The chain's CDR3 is CASSAQGEMNTEAFF. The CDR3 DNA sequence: TGTGCCAGCAGTGCACAAGGGGAAATGAACACTGAAGCTTTCTTT.

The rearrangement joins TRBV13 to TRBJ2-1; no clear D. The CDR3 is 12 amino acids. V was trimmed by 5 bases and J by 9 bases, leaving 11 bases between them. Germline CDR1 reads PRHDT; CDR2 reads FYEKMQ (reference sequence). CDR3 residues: CASSPKGGEQFF. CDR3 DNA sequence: TGTGCCAGCAGCCCCAAGGGCGGTGAGCAGTTCTTC.

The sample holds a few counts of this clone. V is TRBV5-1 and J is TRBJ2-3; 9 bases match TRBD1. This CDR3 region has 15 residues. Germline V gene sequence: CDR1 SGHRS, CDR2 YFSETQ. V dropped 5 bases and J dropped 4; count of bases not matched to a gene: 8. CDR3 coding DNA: TGCGCCAGCAGTTTCCGGGACAGGGAGGCAGATACGCAGTATTTT. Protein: CASSFRDREADTQYF.

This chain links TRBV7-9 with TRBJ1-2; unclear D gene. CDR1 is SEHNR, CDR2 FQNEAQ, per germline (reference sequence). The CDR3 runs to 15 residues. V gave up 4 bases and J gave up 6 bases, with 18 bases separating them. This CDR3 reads CASSYPLMGVHGYTF. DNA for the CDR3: TGTGCCAGCAGCTACCCTCTTATGGGAGTGCATGGCTACACCTTC.

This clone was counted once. The CDR3 loop is CAWSVSRAFSSPLHF. The DNA of the CDR3 is TGTGCCTGGAGTGTATCCCGGGCGTTTTCTTCACCCCTCCACTTT. This sequence joins TRBV30 and TRBJ1-6; D uncertain. This CDR3 comprises 15 residues. Trimming took off 0 bases at V and 9 bases at J, with 15 bases between the two ends. Germline V CDR1 and CDR2: GTSNPN, SVGIG (reference sequence).

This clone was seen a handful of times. CDR3 sequence: CASSTGGYGYTF. The DNA for the CDR3 is TGTGCCAGCAGCACAGGGGGCTATGGCTACACCTTC. The chain recombines TRBV5-8 with TRBJ1-2; the match to TRBD1 covers 8 bases. Germline values: CDR1 SGHTS, CDR2 YDEGEE. With 4 bases clipped from V and 4 bases from J, the junction kept 0 bases outside the gene matches. This CDR3 spans 12 amino acids.

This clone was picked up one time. CDR3 nucleotide sequence: TGTGCCAGCAGCGGCGCGGGGACTGGGGCCAACGTCCTGACTTTC. It yields the protein CASSGAGTGANVLTF. V gene TRBV27 combines with J gene TRBJ2-6; TRBD2 might be the D (6 bases). CDR3 length equals 15 residues. V dropped 6 bases and J dropped 2 bases, with 11 bases sitting between them. The germline V gene has CDR1 MNHEY and CDR2 SMNVEV (reference sequence).

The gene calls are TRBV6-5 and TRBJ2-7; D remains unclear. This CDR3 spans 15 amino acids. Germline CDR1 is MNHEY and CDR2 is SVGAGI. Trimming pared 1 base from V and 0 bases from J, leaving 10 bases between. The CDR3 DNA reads TGTGCCAGCAGTTACTTGTTGGTGAGCTCCTACGAGCAGTACTTC. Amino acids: CASSYLLVSSYEQYF.

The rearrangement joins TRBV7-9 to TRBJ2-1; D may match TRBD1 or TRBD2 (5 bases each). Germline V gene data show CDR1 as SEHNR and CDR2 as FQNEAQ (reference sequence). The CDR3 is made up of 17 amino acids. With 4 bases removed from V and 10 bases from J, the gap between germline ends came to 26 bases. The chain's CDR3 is CASSSDTREGYRREQFF. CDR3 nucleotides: TGTGCCAGCAGCTCGGACACAAGAGAGGGGTACCGCCGGGAGCAGTTCTTC.

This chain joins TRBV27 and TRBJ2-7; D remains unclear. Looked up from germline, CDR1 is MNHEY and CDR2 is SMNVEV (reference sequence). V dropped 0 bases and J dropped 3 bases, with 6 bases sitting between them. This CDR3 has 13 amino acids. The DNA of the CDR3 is TGTGCCAGCAGTTTATCGAACTACTACGAGCAGTACTTC. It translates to CASSLSNYYEQYF.

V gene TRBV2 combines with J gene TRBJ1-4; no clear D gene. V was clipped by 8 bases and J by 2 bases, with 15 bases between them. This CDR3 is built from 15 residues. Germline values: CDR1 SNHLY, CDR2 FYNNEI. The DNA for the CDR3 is TGTGCCAGCGAACCCGGGCCGGGGACTAATGAAAAACTGTTTTTT. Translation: CASEPGPGTNEKLFF.

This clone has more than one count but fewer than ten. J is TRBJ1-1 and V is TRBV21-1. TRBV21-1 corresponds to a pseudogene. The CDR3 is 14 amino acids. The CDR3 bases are TGTGCCAGCAGCAGCCCCAAACTGAACACTGAAGCTTTCTTT. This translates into CASSSPKLNTEAFF.

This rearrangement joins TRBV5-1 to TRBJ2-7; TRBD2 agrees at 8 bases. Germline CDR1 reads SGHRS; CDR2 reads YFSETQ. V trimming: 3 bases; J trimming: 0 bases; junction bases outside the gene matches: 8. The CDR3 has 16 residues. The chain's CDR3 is CASSWYSGVLSYEQYF. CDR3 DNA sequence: TGCGCCAGCAGCTGGTATAGCGGGGTCCTCTCCTACGAGCAGTACTTC. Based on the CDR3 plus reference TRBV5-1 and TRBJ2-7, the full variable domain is KAGVTQTPRYLIKTRGQQVTLSCSPISGHRSVSWYQQTPGQGLQFLFEYFSETQRNKGNFPGRFSGRQFSNSRSEMNVSTLELGDSALYLCASSWYSGVLSYEQYFGPGTRLTVT.

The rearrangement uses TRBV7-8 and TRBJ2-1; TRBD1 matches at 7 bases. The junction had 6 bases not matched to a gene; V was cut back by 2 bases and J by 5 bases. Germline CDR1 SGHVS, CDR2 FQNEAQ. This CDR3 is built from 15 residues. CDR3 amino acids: CASSLPGQANNEQFF. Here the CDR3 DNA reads TGTGCCAGCAGCTTACCCGGACAGGCCAACAATGAGCAGTTCTTC. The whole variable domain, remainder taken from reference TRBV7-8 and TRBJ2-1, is GAGVSQSPRYKVAKRGQDVALRCDPISGHVSLFWYQQALGQGPEFLTYFQNEAQLDKSGLPSDRFFAERPEGSVSTLKIQRTQQEDSAVYLCASSLPGQANNEQFFGPGTRLTVL.

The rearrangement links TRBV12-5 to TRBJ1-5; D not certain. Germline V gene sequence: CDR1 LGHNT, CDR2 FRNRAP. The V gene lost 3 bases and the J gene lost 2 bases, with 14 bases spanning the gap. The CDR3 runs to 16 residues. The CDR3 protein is CASGLWSGRGNQPQHF. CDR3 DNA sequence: TGTGCTAGTGGTTTATGGTCGGGAAGGGGCAATCAGCCCCAGCATTTT.

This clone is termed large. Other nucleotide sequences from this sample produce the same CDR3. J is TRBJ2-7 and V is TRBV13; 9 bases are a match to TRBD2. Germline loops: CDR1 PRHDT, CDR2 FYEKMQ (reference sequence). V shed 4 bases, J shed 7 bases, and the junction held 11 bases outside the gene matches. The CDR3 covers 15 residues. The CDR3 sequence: CASSCASGAVWEQYF. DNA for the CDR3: TGTGCCAGCAGCTGTGCTAGCGGGGCTGTTTGGGAGCAGTACTTC.

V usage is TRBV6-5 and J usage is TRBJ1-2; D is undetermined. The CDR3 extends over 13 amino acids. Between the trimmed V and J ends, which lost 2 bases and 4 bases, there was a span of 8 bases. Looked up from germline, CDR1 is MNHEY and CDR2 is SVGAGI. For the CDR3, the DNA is TGTGCCAGCAGTTACGGGAATGGCTATGGCTACACCTTC. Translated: CASSYGNGYGYTF.

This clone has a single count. CDR3 nucleotides: TGTGCCAGCAGCTTAAATATTTGGGAGGAGCAGTACTTC. Residues: CASSLNIWEEQYF. The chain couples TRBV7-9 to TRBJ2-7, with D perhaps matching TRBD2 (5 bases). The CDR3 length is 13 residues. Trimming cost V 2 bases and J 7 bases, with 12 bases left between them. Looked up from germline, CDR1 is SEHNR and CDR2 is FQNEAQ (reference sequence).